The 17 T cell receptor beta chains presented below share a single source sample, sequenced in a study of cytomegalovirus exposure and HLA in healthy donors. The repertoire was sequenced with immunoSEQ multiplex PCR; TCRdb's copy has only in-frame clones and lacks some. Here the sample spans a few hundred thousand clones, roughly 90% being singletons. Material for sequencing was PBMCs. These receptor sequences come from a woman aged 18-30 years in good health and CMV-seronegative.

The chain has TRBV5-1 and TRBJ2-6; the D gene is possibly TRBD1 (6 bases). Trimming stripped 6 bases from V and 2 bases from J, with 15 bases between. Germline lookup yields CDR1 SGHRS and CDR2 YFSETQ. The length of the CDR3 is 16 residues. The CDR3 reads CASIPDSGPGANVLTF. In DNA form, the CDR3 reads TGCGCCAGCATCCCGGACAGTGGCCCTGGGGCCAACGTCCTGACTTTC.

This chain joins TRBV5-1 and TRBJ2-3; the D gene is possibly TRBD2 (5 bases). CDR1 SGHRS and CDR2 YFSETQ come from the germline V gene. The CDR3 length is 14 residues. Between the trimmed V and J ends, which lost 3 bases and 2 bases, there was a span of 10 bases. The CDR3 DNA reads as TGCGCCAGCAGCTCCGCGGGCTACACAGATACGCAGTATTTT. It yields the protein CASSSAGYTDTQYF.

The V call is TRBV19, the J call TRBJ2-5; TRBD2 matches 14 bases. Germline lookup yields CDR1 LNHDA and CDR2 SQIVND (reference sequence). This CDR3 has 16 residues. Trimming took 6 bases from V and 3 from J; bases not matched to a gene: 6. The CDR3: CASSRQGLAGEETQYF. For the CDR3, the DNA is TGTGCCAGTAGCCGACAGGGACTAGCGGGAGAAGAGACCCAGTACTTC.

The gene calls are TRBV7-2 and TRBJ2-5, with D perhaps TRBD2 (6 bases). The germline V gene encodes CDR1 SGHTA and CDR2 FQGNSA. Trimming stripped 0 bases from V and 1 base from J, with 6 bases between. The CDR3 runs 14 residues. CDR3 region: CASSLALAQETQYF. In nucleotides, the CDR3 is TGTGCCAGCAGCTTAGCACTAGCCCAAGAGACCCAGTACTTC.

This rearrangement joins TRBV14 to TRBJ2-1; tentative D call: TRBD1 (5 bases). The germline V and J ends were trimmed by 2 bases and 9 bases, with 20 bases remaining between them. This CDR3 has 16 amino acids. Germline V gene lookup returns CDR1 SGHDN and CDR2 FVKESK. The CDR3 DNA reads as TGTGCCAGCAGCCAACTTGTTGCGGCCAACCAGGGTGAGCAGTTCTTC. Its protein is CASSQLVAANQGEQFF.

This clone was counted once. V usage is TRBV27 and J usage is TRBJ2-1; 7 bases align to TRBD1. J was trimmed by 5 bases and V by 6 bases; bases with no gene match: 10. Germline V CDR1 and CDR2: MNHEY, SMNVEV (reference sequence). This CDR3 spans 15 amino acids. The CDR3: CASRIRTGGNNEQFF. The CDR3 DNA reads as TGTGCCAGCAGAATCCGGACAGGAGGAAACAATGAGCAGTTCTTC.

The CDR3, as DNA: TGCGCCAGCAGCCTGACTGTAACAGGGTACCAAGAGACCCAGTACTTC. This encodes CASSLTVTGYQETQYF. The V call is TRBV4-3, the J call TRBJ2-5, with a tentative D call TRBD1 (6 bases). This CDR3 is built from 16 residues. V lost 4 bases, J lost 0 bases, and 15 bases lay in between. Germline V gene sequence: CDR1 LGHNA, CDR2 YSLEER.

The J gene is TRBJ2-6, the V gene TRBV9, with 10 bases that match TRBD1. There are 19 residues in the CDR3. Looked up from germline, CDR1 is SGDLS and CDR2 is YYNGEE. With 2 bases clipped from V and 0 bases from J, the junction kept 8 bases outside the gene matches. CDR3 sequence reads: CASSVRGTGEDSGANVLTF. For the CDR3, the DNA is TGTGCCAGCAGCGTGAGAGGGACAGGGGAGGACTCTGGGGCCAACGTCCTGACTTTC.

The V and J genes are TRBV6-5 and TRBJ1-5; D not certain. V lost 0 bases to trimming and J lost 6 bases, with 9 bases between them. Per the germline V gene, CDR1 is MNHEY and CDR2 is SVGAGI. The CDR3 has 14 residues. The CDR3 protein is CASSYSISGQPQHF. CDR3 bases: TGTGCCAGCAGTTACTCAATCTCAGGTCAGCCCCAGCATTTT.

The chain recombines TRBV27 with TRBJ2-1, with TRBD2 matching 12 bases. The CDR3 has 15 residues. Per the germline V gene, CDR1 is MNHEY and CDR2 is SMNVEV (reference sequence). Trimming at V came to 4 bases and at J to 2 bases, leaving 0 bases not matched to a gene. The CDR3 DNA reads as TGTGCCAGCAGTTCTAGCGGGAGGGCCTACAATGAGCAGTTCTTC. Amino acid sequence: CASSSSGRAYNEQFF.

The chain recombines TRBV27 with TRBJ1-4; TRBD1 is a possible D gene (6 bases). V lost 6 bases and J lost 7, with 15 bases in between. The length of the CDR3 is 14 residues. Germline V gene lookup returns CDR1 MNHEY and CDR2 SMNVEV (reference sequence). In DNA form, the CDR3 reads TGTGCCAGCAGCGACAGGCGGCGAGGTGAAAAACTGTTTTTT. Translated: CASSDRRRGEKLFF.

The chain employs TRBV5-1 and TRBJ2-3; 7 bases fit TRBD1. The trim removed 5 bases at V and 2 bases at J, leaving 5 bases unmatched. This CDR3 has 14 amino acids. The V gene's germline CDR1 is SGHRS and CDR2 YFSETQ. The CDR3 region has the DNA TGCGCCAGCAGGGGACAGTCAGCCACAGATACGCAGTATTTT. This encodes CASRGQSATDTQYF.

The V and J genes are TRBV14 and TRBJ1-2; maybe TRBD1 (6 bases). V shed 1 base and J shed 4 bases, with 16 bases lying between them. Germline-derived CDR1 and CDR2 are SGHDN and FVKESK. The CDR3 spans 16 residues. The CDR3 protein is CASSQASTRGPYGYTF. The CDR3 DNA sequence: TGTGCCAGCAGCCAAGCGTCCACCAGGGGCCCCTATGGCTACACCTTC.

V is TRBV28 and J is TRBJ2-3, with TRBD2 matching 10 bases. The germline CDR1 and CDR2 sequences are MDHEN and SYDVKM. The CDR3 contains 15 residues. V shed 6 bases and J 1 base; nucleotides not matched to a gene: 4. In nucleotides, the CDR3 is TGTGCCAGCAGACTTAGCGGGAGGCGCACAGATACGCAGTATTTT. Translating gives CASRLSGRRTDTQYF.

V usage is TRBV30 and J usage is TRBJ2-2; 8 positions agree with TRBD1. From germline, CDR1 is GTSNPN and CDR2 SVGIG (reference sequence). V was clipped by 2 bases and J by 8 bases; unmatched bases: 7. This CDR3 comprises 14 residues. The CDR3: CAWSLGQGRGELFF. CDR3 coding DNA: TGTGCCTGGAGTCTTGGACAGGGTCGGGGGGAGCTGTTTTTT.

The chain links TRBV27 to TRBJ2-7, with a possible D match to TRBD2 (5 bases). Germline CDR1 reads MNHEY; CDR2 reads SMNVEV (reference sequence). The CDR3 runs to 14 residues. V lost 3 bases, J lost 2 bases, and 11 bases lay in between. The DNA for the CDR3 is TGTGCCAGCAGTTTCGTCGGGGATACCTACGAGCAGTACTTC. Translating it yields CASSFVGDTYEQYF.

This chain joins TRBV25-1 and TRBJ2-7, with D perhaps TRBD1 (6 bases). Trimming stripped 6 bases from V and 2 bases from J, with 14 bases between. Per germline, CDR1 MGHDK and CDR2 SYGVNS. The CDR3 length is 14 residues. The chain's CDR3 is CASSGLRGPYEQYF. In nucleotides, the CDR3 is TGTGCCAGCAGCGGCCTCAGGGGTCCCTACGAGCAGTACTTC.